One sample yielded the 9 T cell receptor beta chains listed below, sequenced in a study of vaccination and CD4 T cells after COVID-19. Scientists ran DNA taken from cultured CD4+ T cells through the Oncomine TCR Beta short-read assay for sequencing. Each CDR3 protein is one row after TCRdb ran MiXCR on the PCR reads. The top ten clones hold about 9% of a sample with 13,000 to 15,000 distinct CDR3 sequences, 52% of them seen once. What these receptors recognize is not known. The sample's treatment: roughly 10-day PBMC culture with coronavirus spike peptide pools or control peptides (ViraFEST assay). Sequencing input: CD4+ T cells from blood, cultured in vitro. These receptors were taken from a human donor who had recovered from COVID-19.

This clonotype has just a few counts. In DNA, the CDR3 is TGTGCCAGCAGCTTTTCAGGGGGCAATCAGCCCCAGCATTTT. Translated, it gives CASSFSGGNQPQHF. The rearrangement joins TRBV7-8 to TRBJ1-5; D possibly corresponds to TRBD1 (6 bases). Germline CDR1 and CDR2: SGHVS and FQNEAQ. V dropped 3 bases and J dropped 2 bases, with 8 bases sitting between them. The CDR3 extends over 14 amino acids.

The chain uses TRBV28 and TRBJ2-5; D unclear. CDR3 length equals 12 residues. Germline loops: CDR1 MDHEN, CDR2 SYDVKM. The germline V and J ends were trimmed by 8 bases and 2 bases, with 9 bases remaining between them. The CDR3 DNA reads as TGTGCCAGCTTGGGGTCTCAAGAGACCCAGTACTTC. It encodes CASLGSQETQYF. Full variable domain (remainder filled in from reference TRBV28 and TRBJ2-5): DVKVTQSSRYLVKRTGEKVFLECVQDMDHENMFWYRQDPGLGLRLIYFSYDVKMKEKGDIPEGYSVSREKKERFSLILESASTNQTSMYLCASLGSQETQYFGPGTRLLVL.

This clonotype came up a few times. V is TRBV20-1 and J is TRBJ2-3, with D uncertain. The CDR3 has 14 residues. Germline CDR1 reads DFQATT; CDR2 reads SNEGSKA (reference sequence). The V and J ends lost 3 bases and 4 bases respectively, with 14 bases between them. The DNA for the CDR3 is TGCAGTGCTAGGTACCCCCCTAGTCCAGATACGCAGTATTTT. Protein: CSARYPPSPDTQYF.

The chain employs TRBV6-2 or TRBV6-3 and TRBJ1-2, with D possibly matching TRBD1 (5 bases). The germline V gene encodes CDR1 MNHEY and CDR2 SVGEGT. V was pared by 8 bases and J by 3 bases, with 16 bases between. The CDR3 extends over 14 amino acids. CDR3 sequence (DNA): TGTGCCAGCGTTGATCAGGGAGAGTACTATGGCTACACCTTC. Translation gives CASVDQGEYYGYTF.

The rearrangement uses TRBV2 and TRBJ2-2, with 10 bases that match TRBD1. CDR1 is SNHLY and CDR2 is FYNNEI in the germline V gene. This CDR3 is built from 18 residues. The V segment lost 2 bases and the J segment 5 bases; nucleotides outside the gene matches: 11. CDR3 protein: CASSERKAGTGVTGELFF. CDR3 coding DNA: TGTGCCAGCAGTGAACGGAAAGCTGGGACAGGGGTTACCGGGGAGCTGTTTTTT.

The gene calls are TRBV7-2 and TRBJ1-3, with D maybe TRBD1 (5 bases). The CDR3 extends over 15 amino acids. CDR1 SGHTA and CDR2 FQGNSA come from the germline V gene. The ends were cut back, 4 bases at V and 1 base at J, with 11 bases in the middle. Written as DNA, the CDR3 is TGTGCCAGCAGCTCCCGTCACAGGTCTGGAAACACCATATATTTT. Residues: CASSSRHRSGNTIYF.

The chain carries TRBV18 and TRBJ2-1; 13 bases agree with TRBD2. V was clipped by 2 bases and J by 5 bases; unmatched bases: 3. This CDR3 spans 16 amino acids. Germline V gives CDR1 KGHSH, CDR2 LQKENI. The CDR3 loop is CASSPGLAGANNEQFF. The CDR3 DNA reads as TGTGCCAGCTCACCAGGACTAGCGGGAGCTAACAATGAGCAGTTCTTC.

The genes are TRBV5-4 and TRBJ2-7; 13 nucleotides align to TRBD2. Germline V gene data show CDR1 as SGHNT and CDR2 as YYREEE (reference sequence). The CDR3 is 16 amino acids. The ends lost 4 bases at V and 5 bases at J; junction bases unmatched: 9. CDR3 residues: CASSRRTSGSWDEQYF. DNA of the CDR3: TGTGCCAGCAGCAGGAGGACTAGCGGGAGTTGGGACGAGCAGTACTTC.

Only a few counts were recorded for this clonotype. The chain has TRBV7-9 and TRBJ2-2; D perhaps matches TRBD2 (6 bases). This CDR3 comprises 15 residues. Trimming took off 2 bases at V and 6 bases at J, with 13 bases between the two ends. The germline CDR1 and CDR2 sequences are SEHNR and FQNEAQ (reference sequence). In DNA form, the CDR3 reads TGTGCCAGCAGCTTAATCGGGGGAGGTCCCGGGGAGCTGTTTTTT. Residues: CASSLIGGGPGELFF.